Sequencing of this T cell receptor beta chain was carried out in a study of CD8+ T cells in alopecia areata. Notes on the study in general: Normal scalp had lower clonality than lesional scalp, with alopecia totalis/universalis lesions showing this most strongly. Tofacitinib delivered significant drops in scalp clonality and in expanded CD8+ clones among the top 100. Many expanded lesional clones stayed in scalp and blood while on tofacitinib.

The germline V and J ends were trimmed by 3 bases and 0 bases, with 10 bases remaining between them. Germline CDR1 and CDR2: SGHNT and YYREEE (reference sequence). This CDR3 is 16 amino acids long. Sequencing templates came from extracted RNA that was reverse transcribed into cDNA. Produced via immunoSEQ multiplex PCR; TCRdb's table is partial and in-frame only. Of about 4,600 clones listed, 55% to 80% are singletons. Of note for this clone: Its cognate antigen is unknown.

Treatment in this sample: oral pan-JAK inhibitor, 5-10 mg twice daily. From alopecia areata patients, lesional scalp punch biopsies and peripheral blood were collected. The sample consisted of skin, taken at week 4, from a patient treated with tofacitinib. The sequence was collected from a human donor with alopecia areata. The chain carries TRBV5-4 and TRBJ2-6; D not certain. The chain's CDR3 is CASSSPRFSGANVLTF. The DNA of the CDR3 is TGTGCCAGCAGCTCACCGAGGTTCTCTGGGGCCAACGTCCTGACTTTC. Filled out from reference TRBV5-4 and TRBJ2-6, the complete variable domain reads ETGVTQSPTHLIKTRGQQVTLRCSSQSGHNTVSWYQQALGQGPQFIFQYYREEENGRGNFPPRFSGLQFPNYSSELNVNALELDDSALYLCASSSPRFSGANVLTFGAGSRLTVL.